This is a list of T cell receptor beta chains from one sample in a study of T cell responses to AZD1222 COVID-19 vaccine. The assay was immunoSEQ multiplex PCR, and TCRdb's table has in-frame clones only and misses some. Of under 200,000 clones in the sample, 90% to 95% were seen once. The sequences come from peripheral blood, collected on day 0 of AZD1222 vaccination. These receptors were collected from an adult in good health. CDR3s include the opening cysteine and the closing phenylalanine or tryptophan. Each record gives: clone size, D gene, J gene, V gene, CDR3 DNA, CDR3 protein. The D gene is left open where the match is weak. Size is omitted from some rows. Given values are once, few, many or a class for expanded clones.

NA | TRBD2 | TRBJ2-7 | TRBV25-1 | TGTGCCAGCAGTGGTGCCGGGAGGGTCTACGAGCAGTACTTC | CASSGAGRVYEQYF
many | NA | TRBJ2-5 | TRBV12-3/TRBV12-4 | TGTGCCAGCAGTTATCGCGAGACCCAGTACTTC | CASSYRETQYF
NA | NA | TRBJ2-3 | TRBV5-4 | TGTGCCAGCAGCTTACACGTTTCAATCCAAGATACGCAGTATTTT | CASSLHVSIQDTQYF
NA | NA | TRBJ1-1 | TRBV7-9 | TGTGCCAGCAGCTCGCAGAGGGGGGCGAGCTTGAACACTGAAGCTTTCTTT | CASSSQRGASLNTEAFF
NA | TRBD2 | TRBJ2-1 | TRBV7-9 | TGTGCCAGCAGCTTACCCATCGGACTAGCACCCCTGGGCAATGAGCAGTTCTTC | CASSLPIGLAPLGNEQFF
NA | NA | TRBJ1-2 | TRBV4-2 | TGTGCCAGCAGCCACGCCTATGGCTACACCTTC | CASSHAYGYTF
NA | TRBD1 | TRBJ1-6 | TRBV18 | TGTGCCAGCTCCGGGGACAGGGGTTCACCCCTCCACTTT | CASSGDRGSPLHF
NA | NA | TRBJ2-1 | TRBV3-1/TRBV3-2 | TGTGCCAGCAGCCAAGATCGACAGACGCGGCAGTTCTTC | CASSQDRQTRQFF
NA | NA | TRBJ1-5 | TRBV7-6 | TGTGCCAGCAGCTTGGACAGCCATAGCAATCAGCCCCAGCATTTT | CASSLDSHSNQPQHF
NA | NA | TRBJ1-1 | TRBV29-1 | TGCAGCGCCCCGGGGTATGCTGAAGCTTTCTTT | CSAPGYAEAFF
NA | TRBD1 | TRBJ1-1 | TRBV2 | TGTGCCAGCTCGTCCCGGACAGGGGGCGTCAATGAAGCTTTCTTT | CASSSRTGGVNEAFF
NA | NA | TRBJ1-5 | TRBV6-2/TRBV6-3 | TGTGCCAGCAGTTACATCCAGGGCAATCAGCCCCAGCATTTT | CASSYIQGNQPQHF
NA | NA | TRBJ1-2 | TRBV2 | TGTGCCAGCATCCAGGGCTATGGCTACACCTTC | CASIQGYGYTF
NA | NA | TRBJ2-5 | TRBV19 | TGTGCCAGTGCCACGGGGGCCCAAGAGACCCAGTACTTC | CASATGAQETQYF
NA | NA | TRBJ1-6 | TRBV11-2 | TGTGCCAGCAGCTTAGAGACACATAATAATTCACCCCTCCACTTT | CASSLETHNNSPLHF
NA | NA | TRBJ2-3 | TRBV11-2 | TGTGCCAGCAGCTTACCTAGTGGGGATACGCAGTATTTT | CASSLPSGDTQYF
NA | NA | TRBJ1-1 | TRBV7-9 | TGTGCCAGCACTTCTTCGGATACGAACACTGAAGCTTTCTTT | CASTSSDTNTEAFF
NA | NA | TRBJ1-1 | TRBV2 | TGTGCCAGCAGTGAAGCGGCAGGGGTTAACGCTGAAGCTTTCTTT | CASSEAAGVNAEAFF
NA | NA | TRBJ1-1 | TRBV5-1 | TGCGCCAGCAGCTTGGAGTTTGGAGGGACTGAAGCTTTCTTT | CASSLEFGGTEAFF
NA | NA | TRBJ1-5 | TRBV6-5 | TGTGCCGCGCGGGAGTGGCGGGGCCAGCCCCAGCATTTT | CAAREWRGQPQHF
NA | NA | TRBJ2-5 | TRBV28 | TGTGCCAGCAGTTCAACTGCTGGAACGAAGACCCAGTACTTC | CASSSTAGTKTQYF
NA | TRBD2 | TRBJ2-2 | TRBV9 | TGTGCCAGCAGCGGAAGGGAGGGCCGGGAGCTGTTTTTT | CASSGREGRELFF
NA | NA | TRBJ2-5 | TRBV5-1 | TGCGCCAGCAGCTTGGGTCTAGCACGCAGGCAAGAGACCCAGTACTTC | CASSLGLARRQETQYF
NA | NA | TRBJ1-5 | TRBV4-2 | TGTGCCAGCAGCCAAGTTAGGACCAACAATCAGCCCCAGCATTTT | CASSQVRTNNQPQHF
NA | TRBD1 | TRBJ1-1 | TRBV6-5 | TGTGCCAGCTGGACAGGGTCGATTGGGCACACTGAAGCTTTCTTT | CASWTGSIGHTEAFF
NA | NA | TRBJ1-2 | TRBV14 | TGTGCCAGCAGCCAAGACAGTTACAACACCTATGGCTACACCTTC | CASSQDSYNTYGYTF
NA | TRBD1 | TRBJ1-4 | TRBV19 | TGTGCCAGTAGTATATACCCACAGGGGGCGAATGAAAAACTGTTTTTT | CASSIYPQGANEKLFF
NA | NA | TRBJ2-7 | TRBV19 | TGTGCCAGTAGTACCCCGCCCTCCTACGAGCAGTACTTC | CASSTPPSYEQYF
NA | NA | TRBJ2-1 | TRBV28 | TGTGCCAGCAGTAATGGACAAACGCGGTTTAATGAGCAGTTCTTC | CASSNGQTRFNEQFF
NA | TRBD1 | TRBJ1-2 | TRBV6-1 | TGTGCCAGCAGTCCGGACAGGGTGTATGGCTACACCTTC | CASSPDRVYGYTF
NA | NA | TRBJ1-3 | TRBV6-5 | TGTGCCAGCAAACCGCTTGGGACCTCTGGAAACACCATATATTTT | CASKPLGTSGNTIYF
NA | TRBD2 | TRBJ2-5 | TRBV3-1/TRBV3-2 | TGTGCCAGCAGCCGCCGGGGGGTTGAGGAGACCCAGTACTTC | CASSRRGVEETQYF
NA | NA | TRBJ2-7 | TRBV27 | TGTGCCAGCAGGGACCCTTACGGGTGGGGCGAGCAGTACTTC | CASRDPYGWGEQYF
few | NA | TRBJ2-1 | TRBV4-1 | TGCGCCAGCAGCCAACCACTCACCGTGGGCGAACAGTTCTTC | CASSQPLTVGEQFF
NA | NA | TRBJ1-3 | TRBV18 | TGTGCCAGCTCAGGGGACGGAAACACCATATATTTT | CASSGDGNTIYF
NA | NA | TRBJ1-4 | TRBV11-2 | TGTGCCAGCAGCCCCCCTGGGGGCGCGGGTGAAAAACTGTTTTTT | CASSPPGGAGEKLFF
NA | NA | TRBJ2-5 | TRBV10-3 | TGTGCCATCAGGGCTGACAGCAGCCAAGAGACCCAGTACTTC | CAIRADSSQETQYF
NA | NA | TRBJ1-3 | TRBV7-9 | TGTGCCAGCAGAATATTACGAGGGGCCTCTGGAAACACCATATATTTT | CASRILRGASGNTIYF
few | NA | TRBJ2-5 | TRBV10-3 | TGTGCCATCGGGGCAGGGAAGGGTCCAGAGACCCAGTACTTC | CAIGAGKGPETQYF
NA | NA | TRBJ1-4 | TRBV6-5 | TGTGCCAGCAGTTACCGCGTTGAGGGGCGGGAAAAACTGTTTTTT | CASSYRVEGREKLFF
NA | TRBD2 | TRBJ2-1 | TRBV11-2 | TGTGCCAGCAGCTTAGCCGGACTAGCGGGTTCCTCCTACAATGAGCAGTTCTTC | CASSLAGLAGSSYNEQFF
few | TRBD1 | TRBJ1-5 | TRBV6-1 | TGTGCCAGCAGTGAGGGGACAGGGGTTAATCAGCCCCAGCATTTT | CASSEGTGVNQPQHF
NA | NA | TRBJ1-3 | TRBV11-2 | TGTGCCAGCAGCCTGGGGCACTCTGGAAACACCATATATTTT | CASSLGHSGNTIYF
once | TRBD2 | TRBJ2-7 | TRBV10-2 | TGCGCCACCCGACTAGCGGGAGGGCCGGAGCAGTACTTC | CATRLAGGPEQYF
NA | TRBD2 | TRBJ2-3 | TRBV4-1 | TGCGCCAGCAGCCAAGGGATCGCGGGGGGGCTAATGACAGATACGCAGTATTTT | CASSQGIAGGLMTDTQYF
NA | NA | TRBJ1-3 | TRBV19 | TGTGCCAGTAGTATAGGAGACAGTCGTGGAAACACCATATATTTT | CASSIGDSRGNTIYF
NA | NA | TRBJ2-3 | TRBV20-1 | TGCAGTGCCCCCTTGGGCCTAAAGCAGTATTTT | CSAPLGLKQYF
NA | NA | TRBJ1-5 | TRBV6-4 | TGTGCCAGCGTAGAATTTATGTGGGTGCGCAATCAGCCCCAGCATTTT | CASVEFMWVRNQPQHF
NA | NA | TRBJ2-7 | TRBV7-8 | TGTGCCAGCAGCCGGGGGGCCATCCTCTCCTACGAGCAGTACTTC | CASSRGAILSYEQYF
NA | NA | TRBJ1-5 | TRBV6-5 | TGTTCCAGCAGCAGGTGGGGAAGCAATCAGCCCCAGCATTTT | CSSSRWGSNQPQHF